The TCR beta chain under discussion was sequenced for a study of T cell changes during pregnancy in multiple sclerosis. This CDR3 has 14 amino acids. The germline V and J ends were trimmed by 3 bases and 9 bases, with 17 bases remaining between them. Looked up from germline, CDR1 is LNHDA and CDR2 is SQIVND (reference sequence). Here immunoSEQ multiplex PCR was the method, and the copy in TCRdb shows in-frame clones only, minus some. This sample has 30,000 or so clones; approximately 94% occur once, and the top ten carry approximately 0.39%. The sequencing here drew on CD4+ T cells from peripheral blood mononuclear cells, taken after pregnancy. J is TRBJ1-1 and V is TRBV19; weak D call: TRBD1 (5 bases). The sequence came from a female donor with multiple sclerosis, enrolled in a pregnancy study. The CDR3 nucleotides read TGTGCCAGTAGTATCCGACGGGGGAGCATGAAAGCTTTCTTT. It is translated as CASSIRRGSMKAFF. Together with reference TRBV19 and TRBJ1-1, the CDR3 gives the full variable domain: DGGITQSPKYLFRKEGQNVTLSCEQNLNHDAMYWYRQDPGQGLRLIYYSQIVNDFQKGDIAEGYSVSREKKESFPLTVTSAQKNPTAFYLCASSIRRGSMKAFFGQGTRLTVV.